This T cell receptor beta chain came from a study of blood T cell repertoires in COVID-19. Study overall: Spain, Italy and the United States supplied samples that represented acute and convalescent COVID-19. PBMCs, B-cell-depleted T cells, or T cells provided the cDNA or gDNA that made up the material.

Authors' processing steps: Estimated nucleated cell counts came from reference gene primer amplification. TCRdb's copy holds only in-frame clones and misses some; the assay was immunoSEQ multiplex PCR. Clone size and V and J calls were adopted from that table, with D and trimming inferred from the DNA. Of 150,000 to 200,000 clones in the sample, about four fifths were seen once. Germline-derived CDR1 and CDR2 are MNHEY and SVGAGI. The CDR3 covers 13 residues. V gave up 6 bases and J gave up 10 bases; unmatched junction bases: 4. Sample: peripheral blood. This chain connects TRBV6-5 to TRBJ1-6, with 9 positions matching TRBD1. This TCR was recovered from a man aged 60-69 years with active or convalescent COVID-19. Here the CDR3 reads CASRGQGGSPLHF. DNA for the CDR3: TGTGCCAGCAGGGGACAGGGAGGATCACCCCTCCACTTT.